Below are 3 T cell receptor beta chains sequenced from a single sample in a study of T cells after yellow fever vaccination. Each CDR3 protein is one row after TCRdb ran MiXCR on the 5' RACE reads. This table has 100,000 to 150,000 distinct CDR3 sequences, almost 9% appearing once. The sample here was CD8+ T cells sorted from PBMCs, taken on the day of the yellow fever booster vaccination. These receptors were collected from a man aged 18-30 years who received the YFV17D yellow fever vaccine.

This clonotype was seen a few times. This chain uses TRBV5-1 with TRBJ2-6; 8 positions agree with TRBD1. CDR3 size: 18 residues. J was trimmed by 2 bases and V by 3 bases; bases with no gene match: 10. Per germline, CDR1 SGHRS and CDR2 YFSETQ. In DNA, the CDR3 is TGCGCCAGCAGCTCACCAACAGGGGGTAGCACTGGGGCCAACGTCCTGACTTTC. Translation gives CASSSPTGGSTGANVLTF.

The chain couples TRBV4-1 to TRBJ2-5; D is ambiguous. Trimming stripped 0 bases from V and 5 bases from J, with 10 bases between. This CDR3 comprises 14 residues. Germline V gene data show CDR1 as MGHRA and CDR2 as YSYEKL. The CDR3: CASSQDPGRETQYF. The CDR3, as DNA: TGCGCCAGCAGCCAAGATCCCGGGCGGGAGACCCAGTACTTC.

This clonotype was counted only a few times. The rearrangement uses TRBV7-9 and TRBJ2-7; unclear D gene. CDR3 length equals 13 residues. Between the trimmed V and J ends, which lost 5 bases and 0 bases, there was a span of 8 bases. From germline, CDR1 is SEHNR and CDR2 FQNEAQ (reference sequence). CDR3 coding DNA: TGTGCCAGCAGCCCGATCTTCTCCTACGAGCAGTACTTC. This translates into CASSPIFSYEQYF.